One sample yielded the 8 T cell receptor beta chains listed below, sequenced in a study of Ad26.COV2.S vaccination and SARS-CoV-2 variants. This sample's treatment: some 20 received Ad26.COV2.S at low or high dose, single or two shots; several received placebo; per-sample allocation not given. It was on day 63 after the first vaccine or placebo injection that samples were taken. Generated by immunoSEQ multiplex PCR, the TCRdb table keeps only in-frame clones and is missing some. The sample consists of about 330,000 clones, 90% of them appearing once. The sample was peripheral blood, taken in a trial of Ad26.COV2.S vaccine versus placebo. The receptors were gathered from a person aged 18-65 years who received the Ad26.COV2.S COVID-19 vaccine or a placebo.

V and J are TRBV5-1 and TRBJ2-3; 12 nucleotides agree with TRBD2. This CDR3 has 16 residues. CDR1 SGHRS and CDR2 YFSETQ come from the germline V gene. The V and J ends lost 3 bases and 4 bases, in that order; junction bases with no gene match: 6. The chain's CDR3 is CASSSLAGGRPDTQYF. DNA for the CDR3: TGCGCCAGCAGCTCTCTAGCGGGAGGGCGCCCAGATACGCAGTATTTT.

The genes are TRBV29-1 and TRBJ1-1; 7 nucleotides align to TRBD1. Germline assignment: CDR1 SQVTM and CDR2 ANQGSEA. Losses at the gene ends were 7 bases for V and 1 base for J; bases not matched to a gene: 3. The CDR3 extends over 12 amino acids. CDR3 in amino acids: CSGQGENTEAFF. The CDR3 nucleotides are TGCAGCGGGCAGGGGGAGAACACTGAAGCTTTCTTT.

This clone was seen once. This sequence joins TRBV4-1 and TRBJ2-7, with D unclear. Per germline, CDR1 MGHRA and CDR2 YSYEKL. V lost 5 bases and J 2 bases, leaving 7 bases between the germline ends. CDR3 length equals 12 residues. CDR3 coding DNA: TGCGCCAGCAGCGCTACAGCCTACGAGCAGTACTTC. Translated: CASSATAYEQYF.

The rearrangement uses TRBV9 and TRBJ2-3; D is ambiguous. This CDR3 has 13 amino acids. CDR1 SGDLS and CDR2 YYNGEE come from the germline V gene. The V end was cut by 0 bases, the J end by 2 bases, with 4 bases between. The CDR3 is CASSVGATDTQYF. The CDR3 DNA is TGTGCCAGCAGCGTAGGGGCCACAGATACGCAGTATTTT.

At least ten counts were recorded for this clone. The V and J genes are TRBV13 and TRBJ1-1; D is uncertain. V was cut by 5 bases and J by 7 bases, with 8 bases left in between. The CDR3 runs to 11 residues. Looked up from germline, CDR1 is PRHDT and CDR2 is FYEKMQ (reference sequence). The CDR3 spells CASSTDFEAFF. The DNA of the CDR3 is TGTGCCAGCAGCACCGACTTTGAAGCTTTCTTT. Combining the CDR3 with reference TRBV13 and TRBJ1-1 gives the whole variable domain AAGVIQSPRHLIKEKRETATLKCYPIPRHDTVYWYQQGPGQDPQFLISFYEKMQSDKGSIPDRFSAQQFSDYHSELNMSSLELGDSALYFCASSTDFEAFFGQGTRLTVV.

The rearrangement uses TRBV4-3 and TRBJ2-2; no reliable D call. CDR1 LGHNA and CDR2 YSLEER come from the germline V gene. The CDR3 runs to 12 residues. V gave up 2 bases and J gave up 3 bases, with 1 base separating them. The CDR3 reads CASSQHTGELFF. As DNA, the CDR3 is TGCGCCAGCAGCCAACACACCGGGGAGCTGTTTTTT.

The chain recombines TRBV2 with TRBJ1-5; unclear D gene. Germline CDR1 SNHLY, CDR2 FYNNEI. Trimming left V 3 bases short and J 6 bases short, with 15 bases between. This CDR3 is built from 15 residues. The CDR3 DNA follows: TGTGCCAGCAGTGACCGGGCCGCCGTGGGTCAGCCCCAGCATTTT. Protein: CASSDRAAVGQPQHF.

The chain links TRBV5-1 to TRBJ2-1, with D possibly being TRBD1 or TRBD2 (5 bases each). The CDR3 runs to 14 residues. V lost 3 bases, J lost 9 bases, and 16 bases lay in between. CDR1 is SGHRS, CDR2 YFSETQ, per germline. CDR3 protein: CASSSQETRGEQFF. The CDR3 bases are TGCGCCAGCAGCTCACAGGAAACACGGGGTGAGCAGTTCTTC.